This TCR beta chain was identified during a study of beta chain features in type 1 diabetes. The sequenced template was cDNA made from the entire isolated RNA. Generated by immunoSEQ multiplex PCR, the TCRdb table keeps only in-frame clones and is missing some. The top ten hold 0.093% of the sample, which has about 620,000 clones, roughly a sixth seen once. Germline V gene sequence: CDR1 SGHDT, CDR2 YYEEEE. Trimming left V 0 bases short and J 2 bases short, with 8 bases between. The CDR3 extends over 15 amino acids. This clone was detected only a few times. Sequenced sample: naive CD4+ T cells from blood. The chain combines TRBV5-6 with TRBJ1-4; D is unresolved. This sequence originates from a man younger than 30 in good health. DNA of the CDR3: TGTGCCAGCAGCTTGGTAACACCTACTAATGAAAAACTGTTTTTT. Translated: CASSLVTPTNEKLFF.